Each of the 24 T cell receptor beta chains below was sequenced from the same sample in a study of T-cell memory formation after mild COVID-19. MiXCR, run by TCRdb on the 5' RACE reads, gives a single entry per CDR3 protein. The sample yields 250,000 to 350,000 distinct CDR3 sequences, approximately 19% seen once. Specimen: PBMCs or a T cell subset sorted from them (not recorded which). The receptors stem from a man between 18 and 35 years old who had mild COVID-19 (a few samples of this study predate the infection). Cell type and time point are not known.

The table lists this clonotype with a few counts. The chain recombines TRBV7-2 with TRBJ2-7, with D hard to call. CDR3 size: 14 residues. Germline lookup yields CDR1 SGHTA and CDR2 FQGNSA. V lost 1 base and J lost 0, with 7 bases in between. The CDR3 loop reads CASSLGGLSYEQYF. DNA of the CDR3: TGTGCCAGCAGCTTAGGCGGCCTCTCCTACGAGCAGTACTTC.

The V call is TRBV6-5, the J call TRBJ2-1, with D perhaps TRBD1 (5 bases). CDR1 is MNHEY, CDR2 SVGAGI, per germline. This CDR3 has 13 amino acids. V was cut by 1 base and J by 7 bases, with 8 bases left in between. CDR3 sequence: CASSYLRGNEQFF. CDR3 in DNA: TGTGCCAGCAGTTACTTAAGGGGTAATGAGCAGTTCTTC.

The table lists this clonotype with a few counts. The chain joins TRBV7-3 to TRBJ2-5; D unclear. Between the trimmed V and J ends, which lost 1 base and 2 bases, there was a span of 5 bases. Germline loops: CDR1 SGHTA, CDR2 FQGTGA. There are 13 residues in the CDR3. The CDR3 sequence: CASSLIGQETQYF. CDR3 coding DNA: TGTGCCAGCAGCTTAATTGGGCAAGAGACCCAGTACTTC.

The rearrangement links TRBV12-3 or TRBV12-4 to TRBJ2-1; TRBD2 aligns across 7 bases. Losses at the gene ends were 4 bases for V and 11 bases for J; bases not matched to a gene: 5. This CDR3 has 12 residues. CDR3 amino acids: CASSYRGDQQFF. The CDR3 DNA reads TGTGCCAGCAGTTACCGGGGGGATCAGCAGTTCTTC.

This rearrangement joins TRBV7-9 to TRBJ1-1, with D maybe TRBD1 (5 bases). Germline CDR1 and CDR2: SEHNR and FQNEAQ (reference sequence). The V and J ends lost 5 bases and 1 base respectively, with 14 bases between them. The CDR3 spans 15 residues. The chain's CDR3 is CASSPGTLKNTEAFF. Here the CDR3 DNA reads TGTGCCAGCAGCCCAGGGACGCTTAAGAACACTGAAGCTTTCTTT.

This chain joins TRBV7-2 and TRBJ1-2; weak D call: TRBD1 (5 bases). This CDR3 comprises 15 residues. From germline, CDR1 is SGHTA and CDR2 FQGNSA. V was trimmed by 4 bases and J by 4 bases, leaving 16 bases between them. CDR3 loop: CASSSARRGLYGYTF. CDR3 in DNA: TGTGCCAGCAGCTCCGCAAGGCGGGGACTCTATGGCTACACCTTC.

This clonotype has only a few counts. This chain links TRBV7-6 with TRBJ1-1, with 7 bases lining up with TRBD1. V gave up 5 bases and J gave up 0 bases; unmatched junction bases: 9. CDR1 and CDR2 (germline): SGHVS, FNYEAQ. The CDR3 runs to 16 residues. The CDR3 protein is CASSRRQGELNTEAFF. In nucleotides, the CDR3 is TGTGCCAGCAGCCGTCGACAGGGAGAGTTGAACACTGAAGCTTTCTTT.

This clonotype has only a few counts. V and J are TRBV20-1 and TRBJ2-3; 8 bases are shared with TRBD1. Per germline, CDR1 DFQATT and CDR2 SNEGSKA (reference sequence). CDR3 size: 11 residues. With 8 bases clipped from V and 4 bases from J, the junction kept 2 bases outside the gene matches. DNA for the CDR3: TGCAGTCCCAGGGGGCCAGATACGCAGTATTTT. This translates into CSPRGPDTQYF.

The chain is built from TRBV6-6 and TRBJ2-7, with D uncertain. Trimming took off 6 bases at V and 3 bases at J, with 9 bases between the two ends. The CDR3 is 12 amino acids. CDR1 is MNHNY, CDR2 SVGAGI, per germline (reference sequence). The CDR3 spells CASRNPVYEQYF. For the CDR3, the DNA is TGTGCCAGCAGGAATCCGGTCTACGAGCAGTACTTC.

In this sample, this clonotype turned up a few times. J is TRBJ2-5 and V is TRBV29-1; TRBD2 agrees at 7 bases. The CDR3 totals 14 residues. With 2 bases clipped from V and 6 bases from J, the junction kept 9 bases outside the gene matches. Germline CDR1 SQVTM, CDR2 ANQGSEA. The CDR3 DNA reads as TGCAGCGTTGAACGTCTCGGGGAGGGGAAGACCCAGTACTTC. Its protein is CSVERLGEGKTQYF.

The chain is built from TRBV27 and TRBJ2-2; tentative D call: TRBD1 (6 bases). Germline CDR1 and CDR2: MNHEY and SMNVEV (reference sequence). The V and J ends lost 6 bases and 9 bases respectively, with 14 bases between them. The CDR3 contains 13 residues. The CDR3 protein is CASRPLGDRELFF. The CDR3 bases are TGTGCCAGCAGGCCTTTAGGGGACAGGGAGCTGTTTTTT.

A few counts support this clonotype. This sequence joins TRBV3-1 and TRBJ1-5; TRBD1 is a possible D gene (5 bases). Germline V gives CDR1 LGHDT, CDR2 YNNKEL (reference sequence). V gave up 2 bases and J gave up 7 bases, with 9 bases separating them. This CDR3 has 13 residues. The CDR3 sequence is CASSQRGDQPQHF. The CDR3, as DNA: TGTGCCAGCAGCCAACGAGGGGACCAGCCCCAGCATTTT.

This chain joins TRBV20-1 and TRBJ1-6, with unresolved D. Germline-derived CDR1 and CDR2 are DFQATT and SNEGSKA (reference sequence). V lost 2 bases to trimming and J lost 2 bases, with 13 bases between them. This CDR3 has 16 amino acids. The CDR3 spells CSARRPLGAYNSPLHF. CDR3 bases: TGCAGTGCTAGACGGCCCCTAGGAGCCTATAATTCACCCCTCCACTTT.

The V gene is TRBV6-5, the J gene TRBJ1-1, with D unresolved. The V gene's germline CDR1 is MNHEY and CDR2 SVGAGI. The CDR3 runs to 11 residues. The germline V and J ends were trimmed by 4 bases and 10 bases, with 10 bases remaining between them. CDR3 sequence reads: CASSSTRGAFF. The CDR3 region has the DNA TGTGCCAGCAGTTCTACCCGGGGAGCTTTCTTT.

This clonotype was seen more than once but under ten times. This chain joins TRBV2 and TRBJ2-3; 10 positions agree with TRBD1. The CDR3 is 14 amino acids. Germline-derived CDR1 and CDR2 are SNHLY and FYNNEI. Trimming took 9 bases from V and 5 from J; bases not matched to a gene: 8. The CDR3 DNA reads as TGTGCCAGTTCCAAGGACAGGGGGAAAGATACGCAGTATTTT. This sequence encodes CASSKDRGKDTQYF. The whole variable domain, filled in from reference TRBV2 and TRBJ2-3, reads EPEVTQTPSHQVTQMGQEVILRCVPISNHLYFYWYRQILGQKVEFLVSFYNNEISEKSEIFDDQFSVERPDGSNFTLKIRSTKLEDSAMYFCASSKDRGKDTQYFGPGTRLTVL.

This clonotype was detected a few times. This chain joins TRBV7-9 and TRBJ1-6; 9 nucleotides match TRBD1. Per the germline V gene, CDR1 is SEHNR and CDR2 is FQNEAQ (reference sequence). The J segment lost 10 bases and the V segment lost 1 base, leaving 2 bases of the junction unmatched. The CDR3 consists of 14 residues. This chain's CDR3 is CASSLGDRDSPLHF. The CDR3 bases are TGTGCCAGCAGCTTAGGGGACAGGGACTCACCCCTCCACTTT.

In this sample, this clonotype turned up many times. The gene calls are TRBV5-1 and TRBJ2-5; D is undetermined. This CDR3 has 13 residues. V lost 2 bases and J 5 bases, leaving 10 bases between the germline ends. Germline-derived CDR1 and CDR2 are SGHRS and YFSETQ. CDR3 sequence (DNA): TGCGCCAGCAGCTTACAACTCGGGGAGACCCAGTACTTC. Protein sequence: CASSLQLGETQYF.

The chain uses TRBV6-2 or TRBV6-3 and TRBJ2-7; D might be TRBD2 (6 bases). V lost 6 bases and J 3 bases, leaving 21 bases between the germline ends. Per the germline V gene, CDR1 is MNHEY and CDR2 is SVGEGT. The CDR3 length is 16 residues. Written as DNA, the CDR3 is TGTGCCAGCAGCGCCCCCCCGCAGGGACTGGTCTACGAGCAGTACGTC. Protein: CASSAPPQGLVYEQYV.

The rearrangement links TRBV12-3 or TRBV12-4 to TRBJ2-4, with D tentatively TRBD1 or TRBD2 (5 bases each). The ends were cut back, 7 bases at V and 5 bases at J, with 15 bases in the middle. There are 14 residues in the CDR3. The CDR3 spells CASTSGQVENIQYF. The CDR3 DNA follows: TGTGCCAGCACCTCGGGGCAGGTCGAAAACATTCAGTACTTC.

This clonotype has ten or more counts. This chain joins TRBV4-3 and TRBJ1-4, with no clear D. CDR3 length: 14 residues. Per germline, CDR1 LGHNA and CDR2 YSLEER. V dropped 1 base and J dropped 7 bases, with 10 bases sitting between them. The DNA of the CDR3 is TGCGCCAGCAGCCAAGTCTCCTCTAGTGAAAAACTGTTTTTT. This gives the protein CASSQVSSSEKLFF.

In this sample, this clonotype turned up a few times. The rearrangement uses TRBV5-1 and TRBJ2-1, with TRBD2 matching 10 bases. Germline V gene lookup returns CDR1 SGHRS and CDR2 YFSETQ. This CDR3 comprises 16 residues. The junction had 10 bases not matched to a gene; V was cut back by 4 bases and J by 6 bases. The CDR3 loop reads CASSPVAGGGVNEQFF. The CDR3 DNA reads as TGCGCCAGCAGCCCAGTAGCGGGGGGAGGTGTCAATGAGCAGTTCTTC.

This chain links TRBV4-1 with TRBJ2-7; tentative D call: TRBD1 (6 bases). V shed 6 bases and J shed 6 bases, with 18 bases lying between them. CDR3 size: 14 residues. The germline V gene encodes CDR1 MGHRA and CDR2 YSYEKL. In DNA form, the CDR3 reads TGCGCCAGCAGGGGGGACCAGGGGAACGGCGAGCAGTACTTC. Translating gives CASRGDQGNGEQYF.

V is TRBV7-8 and J is TRBJ1-1; TRBD1 aligns across 7 bases. The CDR3 runs 15 residues. J lost 0 bases, V lost 2 bases, and 3 bases had no gene match. Germline lookup yields CDR1 SGHVS and CDR2 FQNEAQ. This chain's CDR3 is CASSLRGLMNTEAFF. The DNA for the CDR3 is TGTGCCAGCAGCTTAAGGGGGCTAATGAACACTGAAGCTTTCTTT.

The V gene is TRBV4-3, the J gene TRBJ1-4; D call uncertain. Germline values: CDR1 LGHNA, CDR2 YSLEER. The CDR3 extends over 17 amino acids. The V and J ends lost 1 base and 4 bases respectively, with 16 bases between them. Here the CDR3 DNA reads TGCGCCAGCAGCCAAGGTGGTATGCAGGTCCTTAATGAAAAACTGTTTTTT. This encodes CASSQGGMQVLNEKLFF.